One and the same sample provided the 18 T cell receptor beta chains below, sequenced in a study of graft-versus-host responses after intestinal transplantation. Clones were sequenced by immunoSEQ multiplex PCR, and TCRdb holds only the in-frame ones, with some missing. The table includes roughly 69,000 clones, just under 95% detected once. The sample in question was bone marrow, obtained approximately 100 weeks after intestinal transplantation. These receptors came from a human patient who received an intestinal transplant, so some T cells may come from the graft donor.

This chain connects TRBV9 to TRBJ2-3; D remains ambiguous. Germline-derived CDR1 and CDR2 are SGDLS and YYNGEE. This CDR3 has 12 residues. V was trimmed by 0 bases and J by 6 bases, leaving 5 bases between them. The CDR3 reads CASSVAVDTQYF. CDR3 bases: TGTGCCAGCAGCGTAGCTGTGGATACGCAGTATTTT.

This rearrangement joins TRBV7-6 to TRBJ2-5; D is possibly TRBD1 (6 bases). V lost 1 base, J lost 5 bases, and 14 bases lay in between. The CDR3 covers 15 residues. In germline, CDR1 is SGHVS, CDR2 FNYEAQ. CDR3 bases: TGTGCCAGCAGCTTAGGCACAGGGCAGGGGGAGACCCAGTACTTC. It codes for CASSLGTGQGETQYF.

This rearrangement joins TRBV4-2 to TRBJ1-4, with D perhaps matching TRBD1 (5 bases). CDR3 length: 14 residues. Germline V CDR1 and CDR2: LGHNA, YNFKEQ. Deletions cut 4 bases from V and 6 bases from J, with 12 bases between. CDR3 residues: CASSPYLTDEKLFF. The CDR3 DNA reads as TGTGCCAGCAGCCCCTACTTGACAGATGAAAAACTGTTTTTT.

The chain carries TRBV19 and TRBJ2-7; 7 nucleotides align to TRBD2. This CDR3 has 13 residues. Germline V lookup: CDR1 LNHDA, CDR2 SQIVND (reference sequence). V gave up 5 bases and J gave up 3 bases; unmatched junction bases: 4. CDR3 in amino acids: CASSPGGGYEQYF. In nucleotides, the CDR3 is TGTGCCAGTAGTCCTGGCGGGGGCTACGAGCAGTACTTC.

This clone was seen once. The chain couples TRBV27 to TRBJ2-7; D uncertain. This CDR3 has 14 residues. Trimming took off 2 bases at V and 3 bases at J, with 11 bases between the two ends. The germline V gene encodes CDR1 MNHEY and CDR2 SMNVEV (reference sequence). The CDR3 sequence: CASSLVGFNYEQYF. The CDR3 DNA reads TGTGCCAGCAGTTTAGTAGGGTTTAACTACGAGCAGTACTTC.

The V call is TRBV10-2, the J call TRBJ2-7; 12 positions match TRBD2. This CDR3 spans 14 amino acids. CDR1 is WSHSY and CDR2 is SAAADI in the germline V gene. Unmatched junction bases numbered 1, after V lost 5 bases and J lost 2 bases. CDR3 coding DNA: TGCGCCAGCAGTAGACTAGCGGGAGCCTACGAGCAGTACTTC. Translated: CASSRLAGAYEQYF.

Notes on this clone: Additional DNA sequences in this sample encode the identical CDR3. The chain has TRBV7-2 and TRBJ1-1; D is undetermined. The length of the CDR3 is 11 residues. Trimming removed 5 bases at V and 7 bases at J, with 8 bases between. Germline loops: CDR1 SGHTA, CDR2 FQGNSA. The CDR3, as DNA: TGTGCCAGCAGCCGTACGCTTGAAGCTTTCTTT. This encodes CASSRTLEAFF.

The V call is TRBV10-2, the J call TRBJ2-3, with a weak D call TRBD2 (6 bases). V was shortened by 2 bases and J by 0 bases, with 18 bases between the two germline ends. The CDR3 loop spans 18 amino acids. From germline, CDR1 is WSHSY and CDR2 SAAADI. The CDR3 nucleotides are TGCGCCAGCAGTGAGCCCCGGAGGGGCAACAGTAGCACAGATACGCAGTATTTT. It is translated as CASSEPRRGNSSTDTQYF.

The genes are TRBV7-2 and TRBJ1-2; the D is unclear. Germline values: CDR1 SGHTA, CDR2 FQGNSA. CDR3 length equals 15 residues. V was shortened by 1 base and J by 8 bases, with 17 bases between the two germline ends. The CDR3 loop reads CASSLGIQNPTGYTF. CDR3 DNA: TGTGCCAGCAGCTTAGGCATCCAAAACCCCACAGGCTACACCTTC.

The rearrangement uses TRBV19 and TRBJ1-5; the D is unclear. The CDR3 sequence is 15 residues long. CDR1 is LNHDA and CDR2 is SQIVND in the germline V gene (reference sequence). V gave up 4 bases and J gave up 3 bases, with 13 bases separating them. The CDR3 protein is CASSRTGILNQPQHF. CDR3 DNA: TGTGCCAGTAGTAGAACGGGGATTCTCAATCAGCCCCAGCATTTT. The whole variable domain, filled in from reference TRBV19 and TRBJ1-5, reads DGGITQSPKYLFRKEGQNVTLSCEQNLNHDAMYWYRQDPGQGLRLIYYSQIVNDFQKGDIAEGYSVSREKKESFPLTVTSAQKNPTAFYLCASSRTGILNQPQHFGDGTRLSIL.

The CDR3 DNA follows: TGTGCCAGCAGCTTAGCAACTGAAGCTTTCTTT. This translates into CASSLATEAFF. The chain couples TRBV5-5 to TRBJ1-1; D is unresolved. V was cut by 2 bases and J by 5 bases, with 4 bases left in between. Germline V lookup: CDR1 SGHKS, CDR2 YYEKEE (reference sequence). The CDR3 has 11 residues.

V and J are TRBV28 and TRBJ2-1; D call uncertain. CDR3 length: 11 amino acids. Germline V gene data show CDR1 as MDHEN and CDR2 as SYDVKM. V lost 7 bases and J lost 11, with 12 bases in between. CDR3 DNA: TGTGCCAGCATCGGGTGGAAGCAGCAGTTCTTC. Encoded protein: CASIGWKQQFF.

This chain uses TRBV10-1 with TRBJ1-1; D ambiguous. The CDR3 has 15 amino acids. The V and J ends lost 3 bases and 10 bases respectively, with 21 bases between them. Germline lookup yields CDR1 WNHNN and CDR2 SYGVQD (reference sequence). The CDR3 DNA reads TGCGCCAGCAGTGAAACTCATGAGAGGTATTCGGGAGCTTTCTTT. Its protein product is CASSETHERYSGAFF.

The chain has TRBV28 and TRBJ2-7, with 8 bases fitting TRBD2. The CDR3 spans 16 residues. Trimming at V came to 8 bases and at J to 0 bases, leaving 12 bases not matched to a gene. Per germline, CDR1 MDHEN and CDR2 SYDVKM. CDR3 sequence reads: CASAPGTRVFSYEQYF. CDR3 in DNA: TGTGCCAGCGCCCCCGGGACTAGGGTTTTCTCCTACGAGCAGTACTTC.

This clone was observed a single time. The gene calls are TRBV10-3 and TRBJ2-7, with unresolved D. V was trimmed by 4 bases and J by 3 bases, leaving 10 bases between them. Per the germline V gene, CDR1 is ENHRY and CDR2 is SYGVKD. This CDR3 region has 13 residues. The CDR3 loop is CAISGSDNYEQYF. In nucleotides, the CDR3 is TGTGCCATCAGTGGGTCGGATAACTACGAGCAGTACTTC.

This chain uses TRBV7-9 with TRBJ2-7; 9 nucleotides match TRBD1. The CDR3 runs to 15 residues. Germline CDR1 and CDR2: SEHNR and FQNEAQ (reference sequence). Trimming cost V 5 bases and J 4 bases; bases outside gene matches: 9. CDR3 amino acids: CASSARQGVGYEQYF. The CDR3, as DNA: TGTGCCAGCAGCGCCCGACAGGGGGTCGGGTACGAGCAGTACTTC.

V and J are TRBV6-1 and TRBJ2-2; no clear D gene. This CDR3 has 11 residues. The germline V gene encodes CDR1 MNHNS and CDR2 SASEGT. The CDR3 loop reads CASVNTGELFF. The CDR3 nucleotides are TGTGCAAGCGTGAACACCGGGGAGCTGTTTTTT.

The rearrangement uses TRBV7-3 and TRBJ2-2; 8 bases are a match to TRBD2. Germline V gene sequence: CDR1 SGHTA, CDR2 FQGTGA. The J segment lost 6 bases and the V segment lost 4 bases, leaving 4 bases of the junction unmatched. The CDR3 is 14 residues long. The CDR3 DNA reads TGTGCCAGCAGCTACGGGGGACTAGCCGGGGAGCTGTTTTTT. It is translated as CASSYGGLAGELFF. Combining the CDR3 with reference TRBV7-3 and TRBJ2-2 gives the whole variable domain GAGVSQTPSNKVTEKGKYVELRCDPISGHTALYWYRQSLGQGPEFLIYFQGTGAADDSGLPNDRFFAVRPEGSVSTLKIQRTERGDSAVYLCASSYGGLAGELFFGEGSRLTVL.